Included here is one T cell receptor (beta chain) sequence, with context. The specificity of this receptor is unknown. No base quality values were provided; no much bigger clone lies one nucleotide off. The time point label on this specimen signifies: approximately twelve months on ibrutinib. Approximately 2 micrograms of genomic DNA were extracted from cryopreserved PBMCs for TCR beta library preparation. Longitudinal blood samples from CLL patients receiving ibrutinib monotherapy were subjected to high-throughput TCR beta sequencing. The patients took part in an open-label, single-center phase 2 trial of ibrutinib monotherapy. On a MiSeq, deep resolution sequencing aimed for a depth between 1 in 1 million and 1 in 200,000 T cells, with each clonotype covered around 10x on average. The immunoSEQ hsTCRB Kit was used to generate the TCR beta libraries. Per the original workflow: Data were analyzed with ImmunoSEQ Data Assistant and ImmunoSEQ Analyzer, with V, D and J genes assigned per IMGT definitions. Clonality, with values ranging from 0 to 1, was calculated as one minus the normalized Shannon entropy of productive rearrangement frequencies. Only overrepresented clonotypes making up at least 0.05% of each patient's repertoire were included in the public clonotype analysis. Thirteen age-matched healthy donor repertoires from immuneACCESS were used as controls for clonality. As stored in TCRdb, this immuneACCESS dataset retains in-frame rearrangements with V and J assigned. A fraction of the clones does not appear; measured against another copy, unresolved V genes explain less than half of the discrepancy, and the remainder lacks a known reason. The V and J calls and clone size were taken over from that table, and D and trimming were inferred from the DNA. The table for this sample lists 130,000 to 150,000 clones; 79% of them were counted only once. The top ten clones comprise roughly 13% of the sample.

The sample comes from a study of cytotoxic CD8 clonotypes in ibrutinib-treated CLL listed by TCRdb under 2021. Regarding the complete study: The cohort was composed of under 12 relapsed/refractory and 15 treatment-naive patients; IGHV unmutated status was identified in about 17 patients. Responses were partial in some 24 patients and complete in 2; after median around 66 months follow-up, roughly 14 stayed in remission and about twelve progressed. Samples at response were collected after a median of roughly 13 months of treatment, with a range of roughly 6 to 40 months. On average, each sample had 255,043 productive templates and tens of thousands of productive rearrangements. Of the roughly 79 people in the trial, about two dozen had longitudinal samples available. Cryopreserved peripheral blood mononuclear cells were collected before treatment, at response, and at either disease progression or sustained remission. Patients were still on ibrutinib when every remission and progressive disease sample was collected. Beyond this particular receptor, the publication reports: Public clonotypes were rare and either shrank or stayed stable during treatment, and the rise in clonality at ibrutinib response reflected expansion of private clonotypes. Baseline clonality exceeded that of age-matched healthy donors and correlated strongly with circulating CD8+ T-cell counts. Sustained-remission and progressing patients did not have matched sampling times, and lymph node repertoires were not examined. An increase in clonality was observed at ibrutinib response, with clonality remaining stable during sustained remission and falling back toward baseline at progression.

From cysteine to phenylalanine, the CDR3 is 11 amino acids long. Kept here is only the CDR3 DNA, which spans 33 bases and is read in frame from base 1. The germline V gene (reference sequence) specifies PRHDT as CDR1 and FYEKMQ as CDR2. Cut back by 1 base and 5 bases, the V and J ends lie 2 bases apart. The chain joins TRBV13 to TRBJ1-1, with no reliable assignment of the D segment. The sequence came from a human donor with chronic lymphocytic leukemia. Here the sequenced sample was PBMCs, taken after 12 months of ibrutinib treatment. The base sequence is TGTGCCAGCAGCTTAGCAACTGAAGCTTTCTTT. Its protein is CASSLATEAFF.